These 7 T cell receptor beta chains share one sample of origin, sequenced in a study of blood T cell repertoires in COVID-19. Repertoires were generated with immunoSEQ multiplex PCR, while TCRdb's copy carries only in-frame clones and drops some. The table includes about 120,000 clones, 75% to 90% detected once. Sample: peripheral blood. Receptors were obtained from a man between 60 and 75 years old with COVID-19, enrolled during active disease.

This chain joins TRBV7-2 and TRBJ1-1; D may be TRBD1 (6 bases). The CDR3 sequence is 13 residues long. CDR1 is SGHTA, CDR2 FQGNSA, per germline. The ends were cut back, 5 bases at V and 4 bases at J, with 11 bases in the middle. This chain's CDR3 is CASSTIGGTEAFF. The DNA for the CDR3 is TGTGCCAGCAGCACTATAGGGGGCACTGAAGCTTTCTTT.

V usage is TRBV11-2 and J usage is TRBJ1-2; a possible D gene is TRBD1 (5 bases). The CDR3 consists of 16 residues. V lost 5 bases and J 6 bases, leaving 22 bases between the germline ends. CDR1 is SGHAT and CDR2 is FQNNGV in the germline V gene. Written as DNA, the CDR3 is TGTGCCAGCAGCGCCCTGACCGGGGGGGGTAATCATGGCTACACCTTC. It specifies CASSALTGGGNHGYTF.

V gene TRBV6-4 combines with J gene TRBJ2-1; D unresolved. Per germline, CDR1 MRHNA and CDR2 SNTAGT. The length of the CDR3 is 15 residues. The V end lost 4 bases, the J end lost 0 bases, and 10 bases lay between the germline ends. The CDR3 DNA reads as TGTGCCAGCAGTGTGGTAGCCTCCTCCTACAATGAGCAGTTCTTC. It translates to CASSVVASSYNEQFF.

The chain recombines TRBV25-1 with TRBJ1-2; 8 bases match TRBD1. Germline lookup yields CDR1 MGHDK and CDR2 SYGVNS. Trimming at V came to 2 bases and at J to 6 bases, leaving 8 bases not matched to a gene. The CDR3 consists of 15 residues. The CDR3 protein is CASSEDVRQGHGYTF. The CDR3 DNA reads as TGTGCCAGCAGTGAAGACGTTAGACAGGGGCATGGCTACACCTTC.

J is TRBJ1-5 and V is TRBV18, with 9 nucleotides matching TRBD1. Germline V CDR1 and CDR2: KGHSH, LQKENI. J gave up 4 bases and V 6 bases, and 4 bases lay outside the gene matches. CDR3 size: 14 residues. The CDR3 protein is CASSLGTGNQPQHF. CDR3 DNA sequence: TGTGCCAGCTCCCTTGGGACAGGGAATCAGCCCCAGCATTTT.

The count of this clone is one. The CDR3 coding sequence is TGTGCCAGCAGCCAACAGGTTCAAGAGACCCAGTACTTC. Protein: CASSQQVQETQYF. The chain employs TRBV3-1 (or the pseudogene TRBV3-2) and TRBJ2-5, with D unresolved. CDR3 length: 13 residues. Germline CDR1 is LGHDT and CDR2 is YNNKEL (reference sequence). The ends were cut back, 2 bases at V and 2 bases at J, with 6 bases in the middle.

The rearrangement joins TRBV24-1 to TRBJ2-1; TRBD2 agrees at 8 bases. The CDR3 loop spans 15 amino acids. V shed 10 bases, J shed 0 bases, and the junction held 7 bases outside the gene matches. Germline CDR1 is KGHDR and CDR2 is SFDVKD. The CDR3 is CATGRGGSSYNEQFF. The CDR3 nucleotides read TGTGCCACGGGACGGGGGGGGAGCTCCTACAATGAGCAGTTCTTC.